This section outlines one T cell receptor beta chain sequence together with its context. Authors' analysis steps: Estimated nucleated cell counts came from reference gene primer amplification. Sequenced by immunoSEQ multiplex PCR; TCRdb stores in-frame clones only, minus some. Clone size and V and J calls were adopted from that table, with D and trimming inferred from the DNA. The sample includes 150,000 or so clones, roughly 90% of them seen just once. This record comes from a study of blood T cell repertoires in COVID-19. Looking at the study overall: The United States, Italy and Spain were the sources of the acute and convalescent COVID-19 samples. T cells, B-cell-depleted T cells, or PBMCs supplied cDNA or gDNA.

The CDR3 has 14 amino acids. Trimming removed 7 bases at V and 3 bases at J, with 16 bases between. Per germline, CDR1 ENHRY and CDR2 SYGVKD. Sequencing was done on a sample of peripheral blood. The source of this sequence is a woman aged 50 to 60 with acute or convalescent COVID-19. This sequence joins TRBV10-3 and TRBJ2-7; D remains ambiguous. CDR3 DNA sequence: TGTGCCATCACTGTGAGGCCAAGATACTACGAGCAGTACTTC. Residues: CAITVRPRYYEQYF.